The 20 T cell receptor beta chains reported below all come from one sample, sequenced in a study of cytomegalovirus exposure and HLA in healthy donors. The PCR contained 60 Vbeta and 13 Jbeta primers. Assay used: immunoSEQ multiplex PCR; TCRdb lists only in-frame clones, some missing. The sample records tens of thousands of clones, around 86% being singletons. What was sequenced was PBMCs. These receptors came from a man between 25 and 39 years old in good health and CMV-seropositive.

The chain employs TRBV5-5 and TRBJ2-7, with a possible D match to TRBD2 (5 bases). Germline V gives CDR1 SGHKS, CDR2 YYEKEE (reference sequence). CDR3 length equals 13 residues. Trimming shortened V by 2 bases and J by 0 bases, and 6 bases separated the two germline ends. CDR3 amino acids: CASSFGGSYEQYF. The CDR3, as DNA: TGTGCCAGCAGCTTTGGAGGCTCCTACGAGCAGTACTTC.

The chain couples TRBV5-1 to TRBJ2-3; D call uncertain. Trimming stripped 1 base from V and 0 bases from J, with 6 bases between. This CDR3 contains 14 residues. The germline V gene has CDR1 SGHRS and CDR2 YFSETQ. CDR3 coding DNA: TGCGCCAGCAGCTTGCCCTCTAGCACAGATACGCAGTATTTT. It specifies CASSLPSSTDTQYF.

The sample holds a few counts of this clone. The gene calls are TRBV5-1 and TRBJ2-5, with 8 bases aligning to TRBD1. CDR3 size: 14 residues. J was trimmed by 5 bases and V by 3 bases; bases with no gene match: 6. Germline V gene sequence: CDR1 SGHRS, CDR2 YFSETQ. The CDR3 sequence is CASSSTGADETQYF. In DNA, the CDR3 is TGCGCCAGCAGCTCGACAGGGGCTGACGAGACCCAGTACTTC.

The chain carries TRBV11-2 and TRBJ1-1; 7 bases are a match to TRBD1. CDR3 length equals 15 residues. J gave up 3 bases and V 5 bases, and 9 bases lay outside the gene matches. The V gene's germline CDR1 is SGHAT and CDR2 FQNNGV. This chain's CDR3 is CASSRDRAEDTEAFF. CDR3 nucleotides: TGTGCCAGCAGCCGCGACAGGGCTGAGGACACTGAAGCTTTCTTT.

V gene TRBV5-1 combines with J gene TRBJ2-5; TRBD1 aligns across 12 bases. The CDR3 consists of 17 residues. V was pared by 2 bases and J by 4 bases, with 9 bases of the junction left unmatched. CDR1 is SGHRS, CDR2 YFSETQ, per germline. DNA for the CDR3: TGCGCCAGCAGCTTAACACCGGGACAGGGGGCGCGAGAGACCCAGTACTTC. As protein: CASSLTPGQGARETQYF.

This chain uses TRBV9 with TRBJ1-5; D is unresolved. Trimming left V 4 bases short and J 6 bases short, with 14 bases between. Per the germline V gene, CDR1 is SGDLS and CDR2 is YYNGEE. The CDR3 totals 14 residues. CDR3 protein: CASSPSGQGQPQHF. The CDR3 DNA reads TGTGCCAGCAGCCCCAGCGGGCAAGGTCAGCCCCAGCATTTT. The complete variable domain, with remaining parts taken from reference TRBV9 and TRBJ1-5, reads DSGVTQTPKHLITATGQRVTLRCSPRSGDLSVYWYQQSLDQGLQFLIQYYNGEERAKGNILERFSAQQFPDLHSELNLSSLELGDSALYFCASSPSGQGQPQHFGDGTRLSIL.

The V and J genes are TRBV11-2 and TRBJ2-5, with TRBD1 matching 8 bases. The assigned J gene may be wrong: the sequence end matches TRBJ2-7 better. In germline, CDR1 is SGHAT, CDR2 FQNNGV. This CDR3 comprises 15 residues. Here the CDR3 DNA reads TGTGCCAGCAGCTTGATCCAGGGGGCGATGTACGAGCAGTACTTC. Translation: CASSLIQGAMYEQYF.

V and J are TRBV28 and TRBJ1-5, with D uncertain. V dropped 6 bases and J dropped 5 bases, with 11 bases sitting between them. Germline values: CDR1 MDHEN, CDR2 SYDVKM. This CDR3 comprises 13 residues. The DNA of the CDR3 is TGTGCCAGCAGCTCGGGAGGGCATCAGCCCCAGCATTTT. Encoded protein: CASSSGGHQPQHF.

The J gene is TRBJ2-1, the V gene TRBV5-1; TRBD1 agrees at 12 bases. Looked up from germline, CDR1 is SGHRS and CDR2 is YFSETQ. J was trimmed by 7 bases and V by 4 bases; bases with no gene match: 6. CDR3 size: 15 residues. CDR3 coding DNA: TGCGCCAGCAGCACCGGGACAGGGGGCTTAAATGAGCAGTTCTTC. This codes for CASSTGTGGLNEQFF.

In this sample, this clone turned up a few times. The DNA for the CDR3 is TGCGCCAGCAACCAAGCGGACTACGAGCAGTACTTC. Translation gives CASNQADYEQYF. V is TRBV5-1 and J is TRBJ2-7, with D possibly TRBD2 on 5 matching bases. The V end lost 6 bases, the J end lost 3 bases, and 10 bases lay between the germline ends. This CDR3 has 12 residues. The germline V gene has CDR1 SGHRS and CDR2 YFSETQ.

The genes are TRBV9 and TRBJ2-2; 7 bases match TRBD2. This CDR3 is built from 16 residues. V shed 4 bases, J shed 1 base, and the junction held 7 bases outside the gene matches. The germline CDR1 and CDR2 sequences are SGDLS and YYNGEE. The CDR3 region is CASSLRLALNTGELFF. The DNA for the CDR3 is TGTGCCAGCAGCCTAAGACTAGCTCTGAACACCGGGGAGCTGTTTTTT.

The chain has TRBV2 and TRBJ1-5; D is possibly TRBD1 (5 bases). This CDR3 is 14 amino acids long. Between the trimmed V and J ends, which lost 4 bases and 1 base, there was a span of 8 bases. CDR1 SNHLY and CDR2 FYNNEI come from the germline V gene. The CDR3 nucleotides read TGTGCCAGCAGTGGACAGTCAAGCAATCAGCCCCAGCATTTT. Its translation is CASSGQSSNQPQHF.

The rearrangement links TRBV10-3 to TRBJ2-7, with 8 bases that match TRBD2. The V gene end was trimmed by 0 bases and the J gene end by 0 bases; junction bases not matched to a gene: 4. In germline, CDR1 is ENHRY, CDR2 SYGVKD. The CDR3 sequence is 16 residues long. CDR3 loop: CAISESSGGISYEQYF. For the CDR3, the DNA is TGTGCCATCAGTGAGTCTTCGGGGGGGATCTCCTACGAGCAGTACTTC.

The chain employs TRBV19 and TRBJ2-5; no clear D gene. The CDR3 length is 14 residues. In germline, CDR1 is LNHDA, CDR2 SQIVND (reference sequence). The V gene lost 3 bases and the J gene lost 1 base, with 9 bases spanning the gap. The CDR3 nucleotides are TGTGCCAGTAGTATGGTAGAGAGCCAAGAGACCCAGTACTTC. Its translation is CASSMVESQETQYF.

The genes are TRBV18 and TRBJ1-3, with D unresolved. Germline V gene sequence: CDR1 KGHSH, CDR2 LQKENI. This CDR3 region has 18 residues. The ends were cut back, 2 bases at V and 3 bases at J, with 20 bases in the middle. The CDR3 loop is CASSPSPSAGIDGNTIYF. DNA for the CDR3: TGTGCCAGCTCACCATCCCCCTCGGCGGGGATAGATGGAAACACCATATATTTT.

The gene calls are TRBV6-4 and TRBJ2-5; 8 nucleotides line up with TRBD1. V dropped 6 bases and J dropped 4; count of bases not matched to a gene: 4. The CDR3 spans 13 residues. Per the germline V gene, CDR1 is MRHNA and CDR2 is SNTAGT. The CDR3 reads CASSRGRGETQYF. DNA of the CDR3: TGTGCCAGCAGCAGGGGGCGTGGAGAGACCCAGTACTTC.

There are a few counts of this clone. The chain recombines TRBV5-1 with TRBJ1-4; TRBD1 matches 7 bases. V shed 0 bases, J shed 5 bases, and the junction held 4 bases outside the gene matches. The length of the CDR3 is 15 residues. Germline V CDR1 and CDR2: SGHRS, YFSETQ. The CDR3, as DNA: TGCGCCAGCAGCTTGGTCAGGGGGTTGAATGAAAAACTGTTTTTT. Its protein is CASSLVRGLNEKLFF.

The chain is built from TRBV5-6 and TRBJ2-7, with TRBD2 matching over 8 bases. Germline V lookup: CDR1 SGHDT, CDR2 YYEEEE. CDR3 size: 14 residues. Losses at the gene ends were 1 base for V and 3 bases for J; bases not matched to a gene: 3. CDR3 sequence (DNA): TGTGCCAGCAGCTTGACTAGCGGATTCTACGAGCAGTACTTC. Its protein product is CASSLTSGFYEQYF.

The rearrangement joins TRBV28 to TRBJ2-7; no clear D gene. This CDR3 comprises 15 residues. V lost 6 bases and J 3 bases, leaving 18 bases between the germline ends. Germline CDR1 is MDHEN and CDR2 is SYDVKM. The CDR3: CASSPLDTEGYEQYF. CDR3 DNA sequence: TGTGCCAGCAGCCCTCTCGACACCGAAGGCTACGAGCAGTACTTC.

The CDR3 region is CASSQNRAGGPRETQYF. The CDR3 region has the DNA TGCGCCAGCAGCCAAAACCGAGCGGGAGGGCCCAGGGAGACCCAGTACTTC. This sequence joins TRBV4-1 and TRBJ2-5; 10 positions match TRBD2. The V gene end was trimmed by 2 bases and the J gene end by 5 bases; junction bases not matched to a gene: 11. The CDR3 sequence is 17 residues long. CDR1 MGHRA and CDR2 YSYEKL come from the germline V gene.